This T cell receptor (beta chain) was profiled in a study of T-cell memory formation after mild COVID-19. Via MiXCR, TCRdb re-called the 5' RACE reads, giving one row per CDR3 protein. The profile covers about 560,000 distinct CDR3 sequences, with 15% to 20% appearing a single time and around 7.8% taken by the ten largest. Germline loops: CDR1 SGDLS, CDR2 YYNGEE. The CDR3 is 13 amino acids. V shed 3 bases and J shed 7 bases, with 13 bases lying between them. The count of this clonotype is one. This clonotype originated in an adult woman who had mild COVID-19 (a few samples of this study predate the infection). Cell type and time point are not known. The chain links TRBV9 to TRBJ1-1; D ambiguous. Sequenced material: PBMCs or a T cell subset sorted from them (not recorded which). The CDR3 DNA sequence: TGTGCCAGCAGCGGTGGGGTAGTAGGTGAAGCTTTCTTT. Translated, it gives CASSGGVVGEAFF.